This T cell receptor (beta chain) was profiled in a study of T cell responses to AZD1222 COVID-19 vaccine. Sequencing used immunoSEQ multiplex PCR; TCRdb keeps in-frame clones, though not all of them. The table lists approximately 150,000 clones, around 90% of them singletons, with 2.5% to 3.5% in the top ten. V lost 1 base, J lost 1 base, and 22 bases lay in between. Germline V gene sequence: CDR1 MNHNS, CDR2 SASEGT. This CDR3 spans 19 amino acids. Here the sequenced sample was peripheral blood, taken on day 0 of AZD1222 vaccination. The chain links TRBV6-1 to TRBJ1-2; D may be TRBD1 (5 bases). The TCR originated in an adult in good health. The CDR3 DNA sequence: TGTGCCAGCAGTGAAGTTTTGGGGTTCGGGCAGGGCCTTAACTATGGCTACACCTTC. Protein product: CASSEVLGFGQGLNYGYTF.